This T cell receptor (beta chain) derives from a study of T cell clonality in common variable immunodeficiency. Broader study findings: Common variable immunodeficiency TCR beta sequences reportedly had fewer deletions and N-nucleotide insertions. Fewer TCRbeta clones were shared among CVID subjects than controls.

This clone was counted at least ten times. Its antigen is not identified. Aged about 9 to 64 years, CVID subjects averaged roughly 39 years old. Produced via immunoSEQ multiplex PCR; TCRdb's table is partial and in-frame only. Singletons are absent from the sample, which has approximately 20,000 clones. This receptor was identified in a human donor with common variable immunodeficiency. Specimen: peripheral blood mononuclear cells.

The CDR3 reads CASSFSLAGGQETQYF. CDR3 DNA, as far as it was read: TGCGCCAGCAGCTTTAGTCTAGCGGGAGGGCAAGAGACC. The chain has TRBV5-1 and TRBJ2-5; 12 bases are a match to TRBD2. The CDR3 end falls 3 residues outside the read, so it is completed with the germline J gene. There are 16 residues in the CDR3. Germline loops: CDR1 SGHRS, CDR2 YFSETQ. V trimming: 2 bases; J trimming: 2 bases; junction bases outside the gene matches: 4.